Sequencing of this T cell receptor beta chain was carried out in a study of CD8 T cells in ankylosing spondylitis. Libraries of TCR beta came from quantitative 5'-RACE with molecular barcodes. TCRdb reanalysed the 5' RACE reads using MiXCR and keeps one entry per CDR3 protein. The table shows 380,000 or so distinct CDR3 sequences, with about 20% occurring only once. This clonotype was counted only a few times. The V gene end was trimmed by 6 bases and the J gene end by 5 bases; junction bases not matched to a gene: 10. The CDR3 sequence is 15 residues long. CDR1 is SGHTA and CDR2 is FQGTGA in the germline V gene.

Sequencing input: blood, either unsorted or a sorted T cell fraction (not recorded which). The chain has TRBV7-3 and TRBJ2-3; 8 bases are a match to TRBD1. The sequence came from a male donor with ankylosing spondylitis or in good health (not recorded which). CDR3 nucleotides: TGTGCCAGCAGTCAGAGGGACAGGCTGCAAGATACGCAGTATTTT. As protein: CASSQRDRLQDTQYF.